A single sample gave rise to the 27 T cell receptor beta chains below, sequenced in a study of Graves' ophthalmopathy and Graves' hyperthyroidism. The study amplified TCR beta CDR3 regions using RNA transcripts. RT-PCR with HTBI primers came first, then second-round multiplex PCR. Via MiXCR, TCRdb re-called the multiplex PCR reads, giving one row per CDR3 protein. The table records 150,000 or so distinct CDR3 sequences, roughly 36% of them present only once. Sequenced sample: peripheral blood. These receptors were collected from a man between 25 and 39 years old with Graves' ophthalmopathy.

This clonotype appeared many times. The chain is built from TRBV2 and TRBJ1-5; a possible D gene is TRBD1 (6 bases). Germline assignment: CDR1 SNHLY and CDR2 FYNNEI. V dropped 6 bases and J dropped 2 bases, with 17 bases sitting between them. This CDR3 comprises 16 residues. CDR3 in amino acids: CASRPRGTSGNQPQHF. The CDR3 nucleotides are TGTGCCAGCAGGCCGAGAGGGACAAGCGGCAATCAGCCCCAGCATTTT.

This clonotype was counted between two and nine times. The chain combines TRBV6-1 with TRBJ1-2; possibly TRBD1 for D (6 bases). The length of the CDR3 is 13 residues. Trimming pared 5 bases from V and 3 bases from J, leaving 10 bases between. Germline assignment: CDR1 MNHNS and CDR2 SASEGT. The CDR3 loop reads CASSRGGHYGYTF. CDR3 nucleotide sequence: TGTGCCAGCAGTCGCGGGGGGCACTATGGCTACACCTTC.

This clonotype was detected many times. The chain uses TRBV20-1 and TRBJ2-7; D is uncertain. Germline values: CDR1 DFQATT, CDR2 SNEGSKA (reference sequence). The CDR3 consists of 13 residues. The CDR3 protein is CGMVAEDLNEQYF. The DNA for the CDR3 is TGCGGCATGGTGGCGGAAGATCTCAACGAGCAGTACTTC.

At least ten counts were recorded for this clonotype. The CDR3 region has the DNA TGTGCCAGCAGTTACTACAGGGGGCGAGGCGGCGAGCAGTACTTC. Translating it yields CASSYYRGRGGEQYF. The V call is TRBV28, the J call TRBJ2-7, with 9 positions matching TRBD1. J lost 6 bases, V lost 4 bases, and 10 bases had no gene match. The CDR3 totals 15 residues. Germline CDR1 reads MDHEN; CDR2 reads SYDVKM.

V gene TRBV27 combines with J gene TRBJ1-2, with no clear D. The CDR3 extends over 13 amino acids. Trimming pared 3 bases from V and 0 bases from J, leaving 5 bases between. The germline CDR1 and CDR2 sequences are MNHEY and SMNVEV (reference sequence). This CDR3 is CASSFGSNYGYTF. DNA for the CDR3: TGTGCCAGCAGTTTCGGATCTAACTATGGCTACACCTTC.

In its sample, this clonotype was seen many times. This chain uses TRBV20-1 with TRBJ2-7; the D gene is possibly TRBD2 (6 bases). In germline, CDR1 is DFQATT, CDR2 SNEGSKA (reference sequence). The germline V and J ends were trimmed by 5 bases and 0 bases, with 20 bases remaining between them. The CDR3 has 16 residues. This CDR3 reads CSAASPLAPSSYEQYF. DNA of the CDR3: TGCAGTGCTGCCTCCCCTCTAGCGCCAAGCTCCTACGAGCAGTACTTC.

This clonotype was seen a few times. The chain has TRBV28 and TRBJ1-1; perhaps TRBD1 as D (6 bases). The CDR3 has 15 residues. V lost 5 bases and J 0 bases, leaving 13 bases between the germline ends. Germline CDR1 and CDR2: MDHEN and SYDVKM. CDR3 in DNA: TGTGCCAGCAGTCAAGGGGGGGGAATGAACACTGAAGCTTTCTTT. Amino acid sequence: CASSQGGGMNTEAFF.

This clonotype has at least ten counts. The chain recombines TRBV30 with TRBJ2-7; 8 bases align to TRBD1. CDR1 and CDR2 (germline): GTSNPN, SVGIG (reference sequence). The CDR3 totals 15 residues. V lost 5 bases, J lost 1 base, and 10 bases stayed unmatched. The DNA for the CDR3 is TGTGCCTGGGCCGGACAGGGTGGCCAATCCTACGAGCAGTACTTC. This gives the protein CAWAGQGGQSYEQYF.

The J gene is TRBJ1-1, the V gene TRBV6-2 or TRBV6-3, with no clear D. The CDR3 sequence is 14 residues long. Germline V lookup: CDR1 MNHEY, CDR2 SVGEGT. Deletions cut 5 bases from V and 5 bases from J, with 15 bases between. The CDR3 sequence: CASSTLGELTEAFF. The CDR3 DNA follows: TGTGCCAGCAGTACACTCGGGGAATTGACTGAAGCTTTCTTT.

The genes are TRBV19 and TRBJ1-1; 8 positions match TRBD1. CDR3 size: 15 residues. V lost 8 bases and J lost 0; bases outside the gene matches: 8. Germline V lookup: CDR1 LNHDA, CDR2 SQIVND (reference sequence). The CDR3 DNA is TGTGCCAGTCAGGGACAGGCTTCCATGAACACTGAAGCTTTCTTT. Protein sequence: CASQGQASMNTEAFF.

In its sample, this clonotype was seen many times. J is TRBJ2-2 and V is TRBV7-3, with TRBD2 matching 11 bases. The CDR3 runs 15 residues. Looked up from germline, CDR1 is SGHTA and CDR2 is FQGTGA. The V gene end was trimmed by 5 bases and the J gene end by 3 bases; junction bases not matched to a gene: 2. The CDR3 bases are TGTGCCAGCAGCCTACTAGCGGGAGACACCGGGGAGCTGTTTTTT. Its translation: CASSLLAGDTGELFF.

V is TRBV11-2 and J is TRBJ1-6; 7 nucleotides line up with TRBD1. Germline lookup yields CDR1 SGHAT and CDR2 FQNNGV. Trimming took 5 bases from V and 7 from J; bases not matched to a gene: 11. This CDR3 contains 16 residues. The CDR3 region is CASSKTATGWNSPLHF. CDR3 nucleotide sequence: TGTGCCAGCAGCAAGACTGCGACAGGGTGGAATTCACCCCTCCACTTT.

This clonotype was picked up one time. The chain uses TRBV6-2 or TRBV6-3 and TRBJ2-7; the match to TRBD1 covers 9 bases. With V trimmed by 5 bases and J by 6 bases, 17 bases remained unmatched. The CDR3 covers 17 residues. CDR1 is MNHEY, CDR2 SVGEGT, per germline. The CDR3 bases are TGTGCCAGCAGTCCCCACCCCGGGACAGGGTATGATGGCGAGCAGTACTTC. Amino acid sequence: CASSPHPGTGYDGEQYF.

The chain carries TRBV6-1 and TRBJ2-7, with D maybe TRBD1 (6 bases). Trimming pared 8 bases from V and 1 base from J, leaving 15 bases between. The CDR3 extends over 14 amino acids. Germline V lookup: CDR1 MNHNS, CDR2 SASEGT. CDR3 protein: CASRLEGQSYEQYF. Here the CDR3 DNA reads TGTGCCAGCCGCCTAGAAGGACAGTCCTACGAGCAGTACTTC.

This clonotype appeared many times. J is TRBJ1-2 and V is TRBV27; D is undetermined. Between the trimmed V and J ends, which lost 5 bases and 6 bases, there was a span of 16 bases. The CDR3 consists of 14 residues. Germline V gene data show CDR1 as MNHEY and CDR2 as SMNVEV (reference sequence). The CDR3 reads CASSPRRDANGYTF. The CDR3 DNA reads TGTGCCAGCAGTCCTCGTCGAGACGCAAATGGCTACACCTTC.

The genes are TRBV12-3 or TRBV12-4 and TRBJ2-7; D tentatively reads TRBD1 or TRBD2 (6 bases each). Deletions cut 3 bases from V and 5 bases from J, with 14 bases between. The CDR3 covers 14 residues. CDR3 coding DNA: TGTGCCAGCAGTTTGACCCGGGGGCCGCACGAGCAGTACTTC. Its translation: CASSLTRGPHEQYF.

This clonotype was counted at least ten times. The rearrangement uses TRBV4-3 and TRBJ2-7; TRBD1 agrees at 8 bases. J was trimmed by 2 bases and V by 0 bases; bases with no gene match: 3. This CDR3 has 15 residues. Germline lookup yields CDR1 LGHNA and CDR2 YSLEER. DNA for the CDR3: TGCGCCAGCAGCCAAGACGGGGGACAGGCCTACGAGCAGTACTTC. This gives the protein CASSQDGGQAYEQYF.

This clonotype was picked up many times. V usage is TRBV11-2 and J usage is TRBJ1-4, with D possibly being TRBD1 (5 bases). The CDR3 loop spans 15 amino acids. From germline, CDR1 is SGHAT and CDR2 FQNNGV. The ends were cut back, 2 bases at V and 3 bases at J, with 10 bases in the middle. DNA of the CDR3: TGTGCCAGCAGCTTATGGGGGAGGTCTAATGAAAAACTGTTTTTT. Protein: CASSLWGRSNEKLFF.

This clonotype was detected many times. This sequence joins TRBV12-3 or TRBV12-4 and TRBJ1-5, with TRBD1 as a possible D gene (6 bases). The CDR3 is 15 amino acids. With 6 bases removed from V and 4 bases from J, the gap between germline ends came to 16 bases. For the CDR3, the DNA is TGTGCCAGCAGGGGGACATACCCGCGGAATCAGCCCCAGCATTTT. As protein: CASRGTYPRNQPQHF.

This clonotype appeared many times. The CDR3 sequence is CASSPALDSGNTIYF. In DNA form, the CDR3 reads TGTGCCAGCTCGCCGGCACTAGACTCTGGAAACACCATATATTTT. The genes are TRBV18 and TRBJ1-3; D is unresolved. The germline V gene has CDR1 KGHSH and CDR2 LQKENI. The CDR3 covers 15 residues. V was shortened by 6 bases and J by 0 bases, with 12 bases between the two germline ends.

This clonotype was observed a few times. This chain links TRBV10-3 with TRBJ1-6, with D possibly being TRBD1 (6 bases). The CDR3 spans 13 residues. V shed 8 bases and J shed 7 bases, with 12 bases lying between them. The germline gives CDR1 ENHRY, CDR2 SYGVKD. The CDR3 sequence is CAIRGGENSPLHF. The DNA of the CDR3 is TGTGCCATCCGCGGGGGCGAGAATTCACCCCTCCACTTT.

Many counts were recorded for this clonotype. The chain links TRBV6-2 or TRBV6-3 to TRBJ2-7; 7 nucleotides line up with TRBD1. V lost 2 bases, J lost 5 bases, and 12 bases stayed unmatched. CDR1 and CDR2 (germline): MNHEY, SVGEGT. This CDR3 has 16 residues. This CDR3 is CASSYGLRDSLNEQYF. The CDR3 DNA reads as TGTGCCAGCAGTTACGGCCTCCGGGACAGTCTGAACGAGCAGTACTTC.

The chain carries TRBV2 and TRBJ2-7; D is ambiguous. The CDR3 loop spans 15 amino acids. Per germline, CDR1 SNHLY and CDR2 FYNNEI. The V end was cut by 3 bases, the J end by 6 bases, with 18 bases between. The CDR3 reads CASSEAGYPSPEQYF. CDR3 DNA sequence: TGTGCCAGCAGTGAGGCAGGATATCCCTCTCCCGAGCAGTACTTC.

The sample holds many counts of this clonotype. One end of the junction fails to match germline, which may point to a read error. This sequence joins TRBV4-3 and TRBJ2-2; D unclear. Germline V gene data show CDR1 as LGHNA and CDR2 as YSLEER. The CDR3 spans 14 residues. The CDR3 region is CARSQDLQSGELFF. The CDR3 nucleotides are TGCGCCCGCAGCCAAGATTTGCAATCCGGGGAGCTGTTTTTT.

This clonotype was recorded many times. This chain uses TRBV19 with TRBJ2-7, with 14 nucleotides matching TRBD2. The V segment lost 10 bases and the J segment 2 bases; nucleotides outside the gene matches: 7. The CDR3 sequence is 15 residues long. Per germline, CDR1 LNHDA and CDR2 SQIVND (reference sequence). CDR3 DNA sequence: TGTGCCACTATCGGACTAGCGGGAGGTGCCTACGAGCAGTACTTC. The encoded protein is CATIGLAGGAYEQYF.

The chain is built from TRBV20-1 and TRBJ2-7; 8 bases are a match to TRBD2. The germline V gene encodes CDR1 DFQATT and CDR2 SNEGSKA (reference sequence). The CDR3 runs 13 residues. Trimming removed 1 base from V and 2 bases from J; junction bases left unmatched: 1. The CDR3 DNA sequence: TGCAGTGCTAGAGCGGGAGGGACCTACGAGCAGTACTTC. Translation: CSARAGGTYEQYF.

This clonotype was observed a handful of times. The rearrangement links TRBV12-3 or TRBV12-4 to TRBJ2-5; D is unclear. The CDR3 runs 12 residues. Between the trimmed V and J ends, which lost 2 bases and 5 bases, there was a span of 6 bases. The CDR3 protein is CASSLSEETQYF. CDR3 sequence (DNA): TGTGCCAGCAGTTTAAGCGAGGAGACCCAGTACTTC.